This T cell receptor beta chain comes out of a study of shared clonotypes between healthy human individuals. In the naive CD8 group, cells lacked CD45RO and were positively selected for CCR7, so terminally differentiated effector memory CD45RA+ cells were left out. Data came from immunoSEQ multiplex PCR; TCRdb stores just in-frame clones and leaves some out. The sample shows approximately 1.9 million clones, about 94% of them seen only once. Germline CDR1 and CDR2: SEHNR and FQNEAQ (reference sequence). The ends lost 5 bases at V and 4 bases at J; junction bases unmatched: 7. The CDR3 runs to 15 residues.

The specimen sequenced was naive CD8+ T cells from PBMCs. V usage is TRBV7-9 and J usage is TRBJ2-2, with 7 bases aligning to TRBD2. The sequence derives from a man younger than 30 in good health. Some clones in this sample may be carry-over from other donors' samples. The CDR3 reads CASSTSSGRTGELFF. Here the CDR3 DNA reads TGTGCCAGCAGCACCTCTAGCGGTCGCACCGGGGAGCTGTTTTTT.